The 21 T cell receptor beta chains listed next were all sequenced from one sample in a study of cytomegalovirus exposure and HLA in healthy donors. Use of 60 Vbeta and 13 Jbeta primers characterized the PCR. Some clones are missing from TCRdb's copy, which holds only in-frame ones; the method was immunoSEQ multiplex PCR. The sample includes almost 95,000 clones, over 60% of them seen just once. Sequencing input: PBMCs. These receptors were collected from a man aged 25 to 40 in good health and CMV-seronegative.

A word on this clone: Its ends do not fully match the called genes, so a read error is possible. This sample also contains other DNA sequences that code for the same CDR3. The chain has TRBV7-9 and TRBJ1-2; 7 bases fit TRBD1. CDR1 SEHNR and CDR2 FQNEAQ come from the germline V gene (reference sequence). The CDR3 extends over 12 amino acids. The CDR3 DNA reads as TGTTCCAGCAGCTCTAGGGGGCTTGGCTACACCTTC. Translation: CSSSSRGLGYTF.

CDR3 nucleotides: TGCAGCGTTGTAAGGACAGGGGGAACCTACGAGCAGTACTTC. It encodes CSVVRTGGTYEQYF. The V call is TRBV29-1, the J call TRBJ2-7; 10 bases match TRBD1. Germline CDR1 SQVTM, CDR2 ANQGSEA. The CDR3 runs to 14 residues. The V and J ends lost 4 bases and 2 bases, in that order; junction bases with no gene match: 5.

V is TRBV5-1 and J is TRBJ2-5; D unclear. The CDR3 length is 14 residues. Between the trimmed V and J ends, which lost 2 bases and 2 bases, there was a span of 10 bases. The germline gives CDR1 SGHRS, CDR2 YFSETQ. CDR3 DNA: TGCGCCAGCAGCTTTTCCACAGTTCAAGAGACCCAGTACTTC. Protein sequence: CASSFSTVQETQYF.

The chain recombines TRBV4-2 with TRBJ2-2; D is uncertain. CDR1 and CDR2 (germline): LGHNA, YNFKEQ. The CDR3 contains 14 residues. Deletions cut 0 bases from V and 5 bases from J, with 7 bases between. CDR3 sequence (DNA): TGTGCCAGCAGCCAAGACTATCTTACCGGGGAGCTGTTTTTT. It translates to CASSQDYLTGELFF.

This clone was counted between two and nine times. V and J are TRBV6-5 and TRBJ1-5; possibly TRBD1 for D (5 bases). Trimming took 9 bases from V and 0 from J, leaving 15 bases between them. CDR3 length: 15 residues. CDR1 and CDR2 from the germline V gene are MNHEY and SVGAGI. Here the CDR3 DNA reads TGTGCCAGTCACCCGGGGGATTATAGCAATCAGCCCCAGCATTTT. Encoded protein: CASHPGDYSNQPQHF.

The genes are TRBV10-3 and TRBJ2-5; D call uncertain. Matching the DNA end better, TRBJ2-7 makes the J call doubtful. This CDR3 has 14 amino acids. The germline CDR1 and CDR2 sequences are ENHRY and SYGVKD. The CDR3 protein is CAISELEIVYEQYF. In DNA, the CDR3 is TGTGCCATCAGTGAGTTGGAGATAGTCTACGAGCAGTACTTC.

The chain employs TRBV6-5 and TRBJ1-3; 7 positions agree with TRBD1. The CDR3 runs to 14 residues. Germline-derived CDR1 and CDR2 are MNHEY and SVGAGI. V lost 6 bases and J lost 4; bases outside the gene matches: 6. CDR3 bases: TGTGCCAGCAGGCTGTCAGGGGGAGGAAACACCATATATTTT. Translated, it gives CASRLSGGGNTIYF.

J is TRBJ2-1 and V is TRBV19; 7 bases map to TRBD2. The CDR3 loop spans 13 amino acids. V dropped 7 bases and J dropped 9; count of bases not matched to a gene: 9. Germline V gene sequence: CDR1 LNHDA, CDR2 SQIVND (reference sequence). CDR3 region: CASTQTSYGEQFF. The CDR3, as DNA: TGTGCCAGTACCCAGACTAGCTATGGTGAGCAGTTCTTC.

This clone has only a few counts. V gene TRBV6-5 combines with J gene TRBJ1-5; possibly TRBD1 for D (5 bases). The CDR3 loop spans 14 amino acids. The germline V gene has CDR1 MNHEY and CDR2 SVGAGI. The V gene lost 6 bases and the J gene lost 1 base, with 10 bases spanning the gap. The CDR3 DNA follows: TGTGCCAGCAGCAGGGTCGAGAGCAATCAGCCCCAGCATTTT. Translating it yields CASSRVESNQPQHF.

The chain is built from TRBV5-8 and TRBJ2-1; 7 nucleotides agree with TRBD1. The CDR3 consists of 15 residues. Germline V gene lookup returns CDR1 SGHTS and CDR2 YDEGEE. The J segment lost 3 bases and the V segment lost 4 bases, leaving 7 bases of the junction unmatched. CDR3 protein: CASSPTGPYYNEQFF. The CDR3 coding sequence is TGTGCCAGCAGCCCGACAGGGCCATACTACAATGAGCAGTTCTTC.

The chain recombines TRBV7-8 with TRBJ2-5; tentatively, D is TRBD2 (6 bases). The V end lost 3 bases, the J end lost 2 bases, and 13 bases lay between the germline ends. The CDR3 contains 15 residues. Germline lookup yields CDR1 SGHVS and CDR2 FQNEAQ. CDR3 coding DNA: TGTGCCAGCAGCTTGCGGGGCGCGATTCAAGAGACCCAGTACTTC. Amino acids: CASSLRGAIQETQYF.

V usage is TRBV4-2 and J usage is TRBJ2-7; 7 bases agree with TRBD1. CDR3 size: 16 residues. V was clipped by 0 bases and J by 2 bases; unmatched bases: 7. Germline loops: CDR1 LGHNA, CDR2 YNFKEQ. DNA for the CDR3: TGTGCCAGCAGCCAAGATAGGACAGGTCGGGCCTACGAGCAGTACTTC. This encodes CASSQDRTGRAYEQYF.

The chain recombines TRBV6-6 with TRBJ2-2, with D possibly TRBD1 on 5 matching bases. Germline V gene data show CDR1 as MNHNY and CDR2 as SVGAGI (reference sequence). CDR3 length: 16 residues. V dropped 4 bases and J dropped 0 bases, with 12 bases sitting between them. The CDR3 region has the DNA TGTGCCAGCAGTTCGAAGCAGGGCGCGAACACCGGGGAGCTGTTTTTT. Protein product: CASSSKQGANTGELFF.

This chain links TRBV7-2 with TRBJ1-5, with 8 nucleotides matching TRBD1. This CDR3 comprises 16 residues. Trimming cost V 4 bases and J 7 bases; bases outside gene matches: 12. Per the germline V gene, CDR1 is SGHTA and CDR2 is FQGNSA. In DNA, the CDR3 is TGTGCCAGCAGCTCCCCCGTGACAGGGGCGAGGCAGCCCCAGCATTTT. Residues: CASSSPVTGARQPQHF.

Details on this clone: This sample includes further DNA sequences coding for the same CDR3. V usage is TRBV28 and J usage is TRBJ1-2; 7 bases line up with TRBD1. The CDR3 runs to 15 residues. The V gene's germline CDR1 is MDHEN and CDR2 SYDVKM. J lost 5 bases, V lost 5 bases, and 11 bases had no gene match. The CDR3 sequence: CASSPGGQPPYGYTF. The CDR3 DNA follows: TGTGCCAGCAGTCCAGGGGGACAGCCTCCATATGGCTACACCTTC.

The chain is built from TRBV13 and TRBJ2-1; TRBD2 agrees at 10 bases. Germline assignment: CDR1 PRHDT and CDR2 FYEKMQ (reference sequence). With V trimmed by 8 bases and J by 4 bases, 5 bases remained unmatched. This CDR3 is 14 amino acids long. The CDR3 sequence: CASSAGLAYNEQFF. The CDR3 region has the DNA TGTGCCAGCTCAGCGGGACTAGCGTACAATGAGCAGTTCTTC. Filled out from reference TRBV13 and TRBJ2-1, the complete variable domain reads AAGVIQSPRHLIKEKRETATLKCYPIPRHDTVYWYQQGPGQDPQFLISFYEKMQSDKGSIPDRFSAQQFSDYHSELNMSSLELGDSALYFCASSAGLAYNEQFFGPGTRLTVL.

Here the CDR3 DNA reads TGTGCCAGCAGTCTACGACGGGAGCAGTACTTC. This gives the protein CASSLRREQYF. The rearrangement links TRBV28 to TRBJ2-5; D may be TRBD2 (6 bases). Germline CDR1 and CDR2: MDHEN and SYDVKM. This CDR3 region has 11 residues. Trimming left V 5 bases short and J 11 bases short, with 12 bases between.

This chain joins TRBV6-5 and TRBJ2-1, with 10 bases that match TRBD1. The germline CDR1 and CDR2 sequences are MNHEY and SVGAGI. This CDR3 spans 14 amino acids. V lost 7 bases, J lost 9 bases, and 9 bases stayed unmatched. In DNA form, the CDR3 reads TGTGCCAGCAACCGGGACAGGGGACTTGTTGAGCAGTTCTTC. Its translation is CASNRDRGLVEQFF.

This clone was observed a handful of times. The junction departs from germline at one end; a sequencing error may be responsible. This sequence joins TRBV7-9 and TRBJ1-1; perhaps TRBD1 as D (6 bases). Germline-derived CDR1 and CDR2 are SEHNR and FQNEAQ (reference sequence). CDR3 length equals 11 residues. The CDR3 here is CSSSSDRWAFF. In DNA form, the CDR3 reads TGTTCCAGCAGTTCCGACAGGTGGGCTTTCTTT.

The V gene is TRBV11-2, the J gene TRBJ2-3; 7 bases are shared with TRBD2. The CDR3 is made up of 15 amino acids. The trim removed 7 bases at V and 4 bases at J, leaving 11 bases unmatched. The germline V gene has CDR1 SGHAT and CDR2 FQNNGV. For the CDR3, the DNA is TGTGCCAGCACCGCTGGGGGGGGGATGTCAGATACGCAGTATTTT. It is translated as CASTAGGGMSDTQYF.

The chain carries TRBV11-2 and TRBJ2-1; no clear D. Germline V gene data show CDR1 as SGHAT and CDR2 as FQNNGV. The V gene lost 1 base and the J gene lost 4 bases, with 11 bases spanning the gap. CDR3 size: 15 residues. CDR3 region: CASSLVSGAYNEQFF. The CDR3, as DNA: TGTGCCAGCAGCTTAGTGTCGGGTGCATACAATGAGCAGTTCTTC. The whole variable domain, remainder taken from reference TRBV11-2 and TRBJ2-1, is EAGVAQSPRYKIIEKRQSVAFWCNPISGHATLYWYQQILGQGPKLLIQFQNNGVVDDSQLPKDRFSAERLKGVDSTLKIQPAKLEDSAVYLCASSLVSGAYNEQFFGPGTRLTVL.